This passage covers 27 T cell receptor beta chains from one sample sequenced in a study of T-cell memory formation after mild COVID-19 (dated by TCRdb to about 2021). Library creation used 5' RACE. For sequencing, an Illumina NovaSeq 6000 was employed. Through fastp at Q25 and MiXCR, TCRdb rebuilt clones from the public reads, retaining in-frame beta chains. One record per CDR3 amino acid sequence lists the most common genes and DNA. The sample table lists about 82,000 distinct CDR3 sequences, around 13% of them with a count of one. More than 35% of the sample rests with the top ten. The sequencing input was PBMCs or a T cell subset sorted from them (not recorded which). The receptors originated from a man between 18 and 35 years old who had mild COVID-19 (a few samples of this study predate the infection). The sample titles of this study are shuffled in the database, so cell type and time point are left out; the donor was told from shared clones.

This sequence joins TRBV30 and TRBJ2-5, with 7 bases lining up with TRBD1. The CDR3 totals 14 residues. V gave up 3 bases and J gave up 4 bases; unmatched junction bases: 8. Looked up from germline, CDR1 is GTSNPN and CDR2 is SVGIG (reference sequence). The CDR3 DNA sequence: TGTGCCTGGAGCGGGACAGATGAGGGAGAGACCCAGTACTTC. The encoded protein is CAWSGTDEGETQYF.

This clonotype was detected only a few times. The V gene is TRBV5-1, the J gene TRBJ2-1, with D possibly TRBD1 on 6 matching bases. Per germline, CDR1 SGHRS and CDR2 YFSETQ. Trimming pared 0 bases from V and 0 bases from J, leaving 10 bases between. The CDR3 is made up of 16 amino acids. CDR3: CASSLAGESSYNEQFF. CDR3 bases: TGCGCCAGCAGCTTGGCAGGGGAGTCCTCCTACAATGAGCAGTTCTTC.

This clonotype appeared a few times. The chain employs TRBV7-8 and TRBJ2-7; perhaps D is TRBD1 or TRBD2 (6 bases each). Per the germline V gene, CDR1 is SGHVS and CDR2 is FQNEAQ. The CDR3 spans 16 residues. V was clipped by 5 bases and J by 4 bases, with 21 bases between them. The CDR3 is CASSLGGGHRIYEQYV. The DNA for the CDR3 is TGTGCCAGCAGCCTAGGTGGGGGGCATCGAATTTACGAGCAGTACGTC.

The rearrangement joins TRBV12-3 or TRBV12-4 to TRBJ2-1; D might be TRBD2 (7 bases). V was shortened by 7 bases and J by 6 bases, with 19 bases between the two germline ends. The CDR3 covers 15 residues. The CDR3 DNA sequence: TGTGCCAGCACCTTGACGGGCGGGGGCCGCAATGAGCAGTTCTTC. The encoded protein is CASTLTGGGRNEQFF.

This clonotype was seen a few times. The chain couples TRBV6-5 to TRBJ2-2; D remains unclear. With 3 bases removed from V and 6 bases from J, the gap between germline ends came to 8 bases. Germline V lookup: CDR1 MNHEY, CDR2 SVGAGI. The CDR3 is made up of 13 amino acids. CDR3 amino acids: CASSYGSPGELFF. CDR3 sequence (DNA): TGTGCCAGCAGTTATGGGTCCCCCGGGGAGCTGTTTTTT.

The chain combines TRBV4-1 with TRBJ1-1; 7 bases are shared with TRBD1. This CDR3 comprises 16 residues. The germline gives CDR1 MGHRA, CDR2 YSYEKL. V lost 4 bases, J lost 4 bases, and 12 bases stayed unmatched. The CDR3 nucleotides read TGCGCCAGCAGCCCAGTTCAGGGGGAGAGAGGCACTGAAGCTTTCTTT. Translating it yields CASSPVQGERGTEAFF.

This clonotype has more than one count but fewer than ten. The chain carries TRBV6-5 and TRBJ2-1, with 7 bases aligning to TRBD2. The germline CDR1 and CDR2 sequences are MNHEY and SVGAGI. V lost 2 bases, J lost 4 bases, and 14 bases stayed unmatched. The CDR3 length is 18 residues. In nucleotides, the CDR3 is TGTGCCAGCAGTTACGTCTGGAAGCGGGGAAATAAGTACAATGAGCAGTTCTTC. As protein: CASSYVWKRGNKYNEQFF.

V gene TRBV4-2 combines with J gene TRBJ2-5; 8 bases are a match to TRBD1. The CDR3 loop spans 16 amino acids. Trimming removed 2 bases from V and 1 base from J; junction bases left unmatched: 6. Germline CDR1 is LGHNA and CDR2 is YNFKEQ. This chain's CDR3 is CASSQYQGAAQETQYF. DNA for the CDR3: TGTGCCAGCAGCCAATACCAGGGGGCCGCCCAAGAGACCCAGTACTTC.

DNA of the CDR3: TGTGCCAGCAGCTTAGGTTGGAACTATGGCTACACCTTC. Residues: CASSLGWNYGYTF. This chain uses TRBV7-9 with TRBJ1-2; D unclear. V lost 1 base and J lost 2, with 5 bases in between. The CDR3 has 13 amino acids. Germline V gene data show CDR1 as SEHNR and CDR2 as FQNEAQ (reference sequence).

This clonotype showed up many times. The V call is TRBV5-1, the J call TRBJ2-7; 8 positions agree with TRBD2. The V and J ends lost 0 bases and 4 bases, in that order; junction bases with no gene match: 6. The CDR3 covers 15 residues. Per germline, CDR1 SGHRS and CDR2 YFSETQ. Here the CDR3 DNA reads TGCGCCAGCAGCTTGGATGCGGGGGGAGCTTACGAGCAGTACTTC. This encodes CASSLDAGGAYEQYF. Drawing the rest from reference TRBV5-1 and TRBJ2-7, the complete variable domain is KAGVTQTPRYLIKTRGQQVTLSCSPISGHRSVSWYQQTPGQGLQFLFEYFSETQRNKGNFPGRFSGRQFSNSRSEMNVSTLELGDSALYLCASSLDAGGAYEQYFGPGTRLTVT.

The V call is TRBV7-9, the J call TRBJ1-1; D unclear. CDR1 is SEHNR, CDR2 FQNEAQ, per germline (reference sequence). The ends were cut back, 5 bases at V and 0 bases at J, with 13 bases in the middle. The CDR3 consists of 15 residues. CDR3 loop: CASSPTWTVNTEAFF. The CDR3 bases are TGTGCCAGCAGCCCGACTTGGACCGTGAACACTGAAGCTTTCTTT. The entire variable domain, with the rest obtained from reference TRBV7-9 and TRBJ1-1, is as follows: DTGVSQNPRHKITKRGQNVTFRCDPISEHNRLYWYRQTLGQGPEFLTYFQNEAQLEKSRLLSDRFSAERPKGSFSTLEIQRTEQGDSAMYLCASSPTWTVNTEAFFGQGTRLTVV.

This chain links TRBV6-2 or TRBV6-3 with TRBJ2-3, with a weak D call TRBD2 (6 bases). The CDR3 covers 16 residues. Trimming left V 0 bases short and J 2 bases short, with 12 bases between. Germline CDR1 and CDR2: MNHEY and SVGEGT. CDR3 region: CASSYSPDYPTDTQYF. Here the CDR3 DNA reads TGTGCCAGCAGTTACTCTCCGGACTACCCCACAGATACGCAGTATTTT.

In this sample, this clonotype turned up a few times. V is TRBV6-2 or TRBV6-3 and J is TRBJ1-5; TRBD1 is a possible D gene (5 bases). The CDR3 totals 14 residues. Germline V gene data show CDR1 as MNHEY and CDR2 as SVGEGT. The germline V and J ends were trimmed by 5 bases and 6 bases, with 14 bases remaining between them. The CDR3 is CASSPDNLGQPQHF. DNA of the CDR3: TGTGCCAGCAGTCCGGACAATCTGGGTCAGCCCCAGCATTTT.

This clonotype was counted between two and nine times. It is unclear where the CDR3 begins or ends on the DNA, so no DNA is shown, and the CDR3 is as TCRdb lists it. The gene calls are TRBV27 and TRBJ2-7. The CDR3 has 14 amino acids, counting both end residues. From germline, CDR1 is MNHEY and CDR2 SMNVEV (reference sequence). CDR3 amino acids: CASSSSISSYEQYF.

This clonotype was seen a handful of times. The chain links TRBV7-9 to TRBJ2-6; D is perhaps TRBD2 (5 bases). Germline CDR1 and CDR2: SEHNR and FQNEAQ (reference sequence). The CDR3 has 15 residues. V dropped 4 bases and J dropped 2 bases, with 9 bases sitting between them. CDR3 sequence (DNA): TGTGCCAGCAGCTCCCGCGGGCCTGGGGCCAACGTCCTGACTTTC. This translates into CASSSRGPGANVLTF.

This clonotype was seen only a few times. The genes are TRBV6-2 or TRBV6-3 and TRBJ1-1; D is unresolved. This CDR3 is 13 amino acids long. The V gene lost 3 bases and the J gene lost 3 bases, with 8 bases spanning the gap. Germline CDR1 and CDR2: MNHEY and SVGEGT. The CDR3 is CASSYIGDTEAFF. As DNA, the CDR3 is TGTGCCAGCAGTTATATCGGAGACACTGAAGCTTTCTTT.

This clonotype was seen ten or more times. J is TRBJ2-7 and V is TRBV28; tentative D call: TRBD1 (5 bases). This CDR3 comprises 12 residues. The germline CDR1 and CDR2 sequences are MDHEN and SYDVKM. The V end lost 4 bases, the J end lost 3 bases, and 7 bases lay between the germline ends. CDR3 DNA: TGTGCCAGCAGTTCAGACAGCTACGAGCAGTACGTC. Residues: CASSSDSYEQYV.

The chain has TRBV7-6 and TRBJ2-5, with D tentatively TRBD1 or TRBD2 (5 bases each). Trimming left V 0 bases short and J 7 bases short, with 12 bases between. The CDR3 spans 14 residues. The germline V gene encodes CDR1 SGHVS and CDR2 FNYEAQ. Written as DNA, the CDR3 is TGTGCCAGCAGCTTAGCGGTGGGGGACGGGACCCAGTACTTC. It is translated as CASSLAVGDGTQYF.

The V call is TRBV4-1, the J call TRBJ1-2; D is undetermined. The CDR3 consists of 13 residues. In germline, CDR1 is MGHRA, CDR2 YSYEKL. V lost 1 base and J lost 4, with 7 bases in between. CDR3 loop: CASSQVGVYGYTF. The CDR3 DNA is TGCGCCAGCAGCCAAGTCGGGGTCTATGGCTACACCTTC.

This clonotype was recorded at least ten times. This rearrangement joins TRBV6-1 to TRBJ2-1; 7 positions match TRBD1. With 3 bases clipped from V and 3 bases from J, the junction kept 2 bases outside the gene matches. CDR1 is MNHNS and CDR2 is SASEGT in the germline V gene. This CDR3 region has 14 residues. CDR3 residues: CASSDSGGYNEQFF. The CDR3 bases are TGTGCCAGCAGTGATTCAGGGGGCTACAATGAGCAGTTCTTC.

This clonotype appeared a single time. A much larger clone differs by one base, so this may be a read error. The J gene is TRBJ2-1, the V gene TRBV29-1; possible D gene TRBD2, 6 bases. The CDR3 runs 13 residues. CDR1 and CDR2 from the germline V gene are SQVTM and ANQGSEA. The V end lost 3 bases, the J end lost 6 bases, and 12 bases lay between the germline ends. CDR3 sequence: CSVDLAVGNEQFF. The CDR3 region has the DNA TGCAGCGTTGATTTAGCGGTCGGCAATGAGCAGTTCTTC.

In its sample, this clonotype was seen many times. The rearrangement uses TRBV12-3 or TRBV12-4 and TRBJ2-3; 8 bases are a match to TRBD2. The CDR3 totals 15 residues. The ends lost 2 bases at V and 2 bases at J; junction bases unmatched: 3. DNA of the CDR3: TGTGCCAGCAGTTTATTAGCGGGGTACACAGATACGCAGTATTTT. Protein: CASSLLAGYTDTQYF.

The J gene is TRBJ2-7, the V gene TRBV6-2 or TRBV6-3; D unclear. The V and J ends lost 7 bases and 0 bases respectively, with 13 bases between them. This CDR3 spans 14 amino acids. CDR1 and CDR2 (germline): MNHEY, SVGEGT. DNA of the CDR3: TGTGCCAGCACATCCGGACGGAACTCCTACGAGCAGTACTTC. It translates to CASTSGRNSYEQYF.

This chain connects TRBV12-3 or TRBV12-4 to TRBJ2-1; D not certain. The CDR3 has 15 amino acids. The V end lost 4 bases, the J end lost 5 bases, and 15 bases lay between the germline ends. The CDR3 DNA sequence: TGTGCCAGCAGTTCAGGACGAGAATGGGACAATGAGCAGTTCTTC. As protein: CASSSGREWDNEQFF.

This clonotype was picked up a small number of times. The chain is built from TRBV28 and TRBJ2-5, with D unclear. Germline loops: CDR1 MDHEN, CDR2 SYDVKM. The V gene lost 3 bases and the J gene lost 2 bases, with 10 bases spanning the gap. The CDR3 runs 14 residues. CDR3: CASSFESDQETQYF. The CDR3, as DNA: TGTGCCAGCAGTTTCGAGTCCGATCAAGAGACCCAGTACTTC. Drawing the rest from reference TRBV28 and TRBJ2-5, the complete variable domain is DVKVTQSSRYLVKRTGEKVFLECVQDMDHENMFWYRQDPGLGLRLIYFSYDVKMKEKGDIPEGYSVSREKKERFSLILESASTNQTSMYLCASSFESDQETQYFGPGTRLLVL.

This clonotype was seen more than once but under ten times. The chain recombines TRBV24-1 with TRBJ2-7; the match to TRBD1 covers 8 bases. From germline, CDR1 is KGHDR and CDR2 SFDVKD. The trim removed 0 bases at V and 0 bases at J, leaving 6 bases unmatched. This CDR3 contains 17 residues. CDR3 sequence: CATSDLRDRLYSYEQYF. CDR3 in DNA: TGTGCCACCAGTGATTTGCGGGACAGGCTATACTCCTACGAGCAGTACTTC.

This clonotype was recorded a few times. The chain carries TRBV27 and TRBJ2-7, with D unresolved. Trimming took off 2 bases at V and 2 bases at J, with 10 bases between the two ends. The CDR3 extends over 14 amino acids. From germline, CDR1 is MNHEY and CDR2 SMNVEV (reference sequence). CDR3 amino acids: CASSLGQPPYEQYF. In nucleotides, the CDR3 is TGTGCCAGCAGTTTAGGCCAGCCTCCCTACGAGCAGTACTTC.